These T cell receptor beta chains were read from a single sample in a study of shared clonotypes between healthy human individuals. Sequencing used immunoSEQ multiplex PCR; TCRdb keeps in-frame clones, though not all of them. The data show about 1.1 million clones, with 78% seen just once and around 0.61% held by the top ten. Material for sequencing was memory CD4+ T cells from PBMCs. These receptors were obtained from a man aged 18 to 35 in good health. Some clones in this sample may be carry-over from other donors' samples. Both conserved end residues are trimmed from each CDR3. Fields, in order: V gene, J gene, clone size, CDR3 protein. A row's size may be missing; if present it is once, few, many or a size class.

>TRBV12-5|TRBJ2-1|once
ASGRGVSRGVVDEQF
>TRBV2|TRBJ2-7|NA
ASSVSPYEQY
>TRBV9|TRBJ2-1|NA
ASSLASTYNEQF
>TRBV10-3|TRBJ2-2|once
AIRSGQGNTGELF
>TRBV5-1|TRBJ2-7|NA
ASSLLGVGEQY
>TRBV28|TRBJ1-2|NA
ASVDRQGGYT
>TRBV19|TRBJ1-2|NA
ASSFRPGQSNYGYT
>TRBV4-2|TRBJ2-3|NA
ASSQVLAGVDTQY
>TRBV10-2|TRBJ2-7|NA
ASSKKGSVNEQY
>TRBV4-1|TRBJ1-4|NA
ASSQDYGARGNEKLF
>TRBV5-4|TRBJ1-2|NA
ASSLDRVYGYT
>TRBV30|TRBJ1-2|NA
AWSLTLGYGYT
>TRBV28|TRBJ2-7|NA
ASSTNPSYEQY
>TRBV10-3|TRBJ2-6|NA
ATSHLGTVSSGANVLT
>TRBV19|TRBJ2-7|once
ASSFRGTDYEQY
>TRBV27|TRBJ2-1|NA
ASRVRGVSNPYNNEQF
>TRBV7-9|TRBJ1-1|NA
ASRPGLNTEAF
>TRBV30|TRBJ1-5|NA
AWGGGNQPQH
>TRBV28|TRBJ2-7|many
ASSPLTGNTYEQY
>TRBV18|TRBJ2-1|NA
ASSPPGGSGNEQF
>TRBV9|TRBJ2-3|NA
ASSPGLAGVGDTQY
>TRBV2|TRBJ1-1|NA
ASRALGTENTEAF
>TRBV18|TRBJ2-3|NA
ASSLRRTSTDTQY
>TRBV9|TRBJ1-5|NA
ASSAVGNQPQH
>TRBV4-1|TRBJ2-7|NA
ASSPTGQGGSSRDEQY
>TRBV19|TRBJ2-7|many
ASSIGGLYEQY
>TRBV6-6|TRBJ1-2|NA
ASSGQPNYGYT
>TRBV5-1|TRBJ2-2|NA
ASSLGPQGVTGELF
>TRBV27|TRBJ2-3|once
ASRGWGDTDTQY
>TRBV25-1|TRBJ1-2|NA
ASSEGQANYGYT
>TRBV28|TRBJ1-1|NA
ASVPGRGEAF
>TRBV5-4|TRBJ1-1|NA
ASSQDRGRNEAF
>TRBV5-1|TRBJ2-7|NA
ASSLEPDYEQY
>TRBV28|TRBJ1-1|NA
ASSLSPRGWAGGTEAF
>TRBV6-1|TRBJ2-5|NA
AISPGETQY
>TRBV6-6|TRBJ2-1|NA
ASSSFLEGAHNEQF
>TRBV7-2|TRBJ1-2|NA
ASSLGRGSNYGYT
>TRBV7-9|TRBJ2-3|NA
ASSLVSTSGSTDTQY
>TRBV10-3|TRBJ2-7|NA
ASVPRLAGVTYEQY
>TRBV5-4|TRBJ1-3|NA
ASSEAGGSGNTIY
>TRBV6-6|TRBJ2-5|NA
ASSTGGAGRETQY
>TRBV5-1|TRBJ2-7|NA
ASSDAPGQGAYEQY
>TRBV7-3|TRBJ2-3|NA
ASSLRGGLGTDTQY
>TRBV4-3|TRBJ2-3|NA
ASSPQTRRDWGLSDTQY
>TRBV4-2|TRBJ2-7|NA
ASSQGSANYEQY
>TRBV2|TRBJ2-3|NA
ASSPQGRHTDTQY
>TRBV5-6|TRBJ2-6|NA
ASSLAGRDPSGANVLT
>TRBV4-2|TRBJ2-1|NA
ASSQVGTGIAGLFDEQF
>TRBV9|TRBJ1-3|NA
ASSVAAGDNSGNTIY
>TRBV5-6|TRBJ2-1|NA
ASSRGQGAYNEQF
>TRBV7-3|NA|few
ASSLIYGLVRYEQY
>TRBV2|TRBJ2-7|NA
ASSETGTGARYEQY
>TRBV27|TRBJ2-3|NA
ASTHRVSTDTQY
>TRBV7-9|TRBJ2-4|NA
ASSPSGHLAKNIQY
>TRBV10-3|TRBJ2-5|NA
AISNRLQGETQY
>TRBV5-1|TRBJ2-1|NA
ASIRTSGSRDEQF
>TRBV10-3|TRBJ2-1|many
AISAGTGAYNEQF